This TCR beta chain derives from a study of shared clonotypes between healthy human individuals. Repertoires were generated with immunoSEQ multiplex PCR, while TCRdb's copy carries only in-frame clones and drops some. The sample contains 530,000 or so clones, over 75% of which appear only once. There are a few counts of this clone. Other DNA sequences in the same sample also yield this CDR3. CDR3 length: 13 residues. From germline, CDR1 is KGHSY and CDR2 FQNENV. V was shortened by 3 bases and J by 5 bases, with 10 bases between the two germline ends. The sequence was collected from a woman aged 40 to 50 in good health. Some clones in this sample may be carry-over from other donors' samples. V is TRBV16 and J is TRBJ1-1; D is ambiguous. Sequencing used PBMCs. The DNA for the CDR3 is TGTGCCAGCAGCCATTCCGGGCGGACTGAAGCTTTCTTT. Translation: CASSHSGRTEAFF.